These T cell receptor beta chains were read from a single sample in a study of STAT5B mutations in CD4+ large granular lymphocyte leukemia. TCRdb keeps only in-frame clones here, not all; method: immunoSEQ multiplex PCR. The sample records 30,000 to 40,000 clones, roughly 85% being singletons. The sample taken for sequencing was CD4+ T cells from blood buffy coats. The receptors originated from a human donor in good health. The CDR3 runs from the conserved cysteine through the conserved F or W. D genes are given only for firm matches. Rows may omit the clone size; those that give it use once, few, many or a size class.

size	D	J	V	DNA	CDR3
-	TRBD2	TRBJ2-1	TRBV10-3	TGTGCCATCAGGACGGGAGGTAGCGGCAATGAGCAGTTCTTC	CAIRTGGSGNEQFF
-	TRBD1	TRBJ1-4	TRBV7-2	TGTGCCAGCAGCTTAGCGACCAGGGGGTCTAATGAAAAACTGTTTTTT	CASSLATRGSNEKLFF
-	-	TRBJ2-2	TRBV15	TGTGCCACCAGCAGAGTCGCCCCCCACACGAACACCGGGGAGCTGTTTTTT	CATSRVAPHTNTGELFF
-	TRBD1	TRBJ1-3	TRBV4-2	TGTGCCAGCAGCCAAGATAGGACAGGGGTCTTCTCTGGAAACACCATATATTTT	CASSQDRTGVFSGNTIYF
-	-	TRBJ1-2	TRBV19	TGTGCCAGTAGTACCTCGCGGAGGGAGGAGTACTATGGCTACACCTTC	CASSTSRREEYYGYTF
few	TRBD1	TRBJ2-1	TRBV27	TGTGCCAGCAGTCTTAACAGGGGAAGGGGGAATGAGCAGTTCTTC	CASSLNRGRGNEQFF
-	-	TRBJ1-3	TRBV7-8	TGTGCCAGCAGCTTTACATCCGGGGACACCATATATTTT	CASSFTSGDTIYF
-	-	TRBJ2-5	TRBV5-1	TGCGCCAGCAGCTTGGAATACAGGGAAGGAGAGACCCAGTACTTC	CASSLEYREGETQYF
-	TRBD2	TRBJ2-5	TRBV10-3	TGTGCCATCAGTGCGAGCGGGACGAGGGAAGAGACCCAGTACTTC	CAISASGTREETQYF
-	-	TRBJ2-3	TRBV7-9	TGTGCCAGCTCGACTCGGTCCGAGGGCCTCTCGGATACGCAGTATTTT	CASSTRSEGLSDTQYF
-	-	TRBJ2-5	TRBV9	TGTGCCAGCAGCGTAAGTCTGGAACAAGAGACCCAGTACTTC	CASSVSLEQETQYF
-	-	TRBJ2-1	TRBV13	TGTGCCAGCAGCTTAGTGATGACAACTAGAGGCAATGAGCAGTTCTTC	CASSLVMTTRGNEQFF
-	TRBD1	TRBJ2-1	TRBV7-9	TGTGCCAGCAGCTCTTCTGACAGGGCCGCCTACAATGAGCAGTTCTTC	CASSSSDRAAYNEQFF
once	-	TRBJ2-5	TRBV29-1	TGCAGCGTTGGGCACAGGGGGGGCCAAGAGACCCAGTACTTC	CSVGHRGGQETQYF
-	-	TRBJ2-7	TRBV6-1	TGTGCCAGCAGTCCCCTGACAGGATCCTACGAGCAGTACTTC	CASSPLTGSYEQYF
-	-	TRBJ2-7	TRBV28	TGTGCCAGCAGTCCCGGCTCGCGGGAACATTTCACCTACGAGCAGTACTTC	CASSPGSREHFTYEQYF
-	TRBD2	TRBJ2-3	TRBV11-2	TGTGCCAGCAGCCCCAGGACTAGCGGGAGTACAGATACGCAGTATTTT	CASSPRTSGSTDTQYF
-	-	TRBJ2-7	TRBV5-1	TGCGCCAGCAGCTCCGTGTTGGACGAGCAGTACTTC	CASSSVLDEQYF
-	-	TRBJ2-5	TRBV6-5	TGTGCCAGCAGTTTCAGGGGAGGTCAAGAGACCCAGTACTTC	CASSFRGGQETQYF
-	-	TRBJ2-3	TRBV19	TGTGCCAGTAATGCCAGGACAGCTTCTTCTAGCACAGATACGCAGTATTTT	CASNARTASSSTDTQYF
-	TRBD1	TRBJ1-1	TRBV9	TGTGCCAGCGCCCCTCGGGACAGCCGTTATGTGAACACTGAAGCTTTCTTT	CASAPRDSRYVNTEAFF
-	TRBD1	TRBJ2-7	TRBV11-2	TGTGCCAGCAGCTTAAATGGGGACAGGGAAGTCTACGAGCAGTACTTC	CASSLNGDREVYEQYF
-	-	TRBJ2-7	TRBV7-6	TGTGCCAGCAGCTTAGGAGTTAGCGGAACAGACGAGCAGTACTTC	CASSLGVSGTDEQYF
once	-	TRBJ1-2	TRBV29-1	TGCAGCGTTGATGGCGGGAACTATGGCTACACCTTC	CSVDGGNYGYTF
-	-	TRBJ1-2	TRBV25-1	TGTGCCAGCAGTGAATTTCGGTATGGCTACACCTTC	CASSEFRYGYTF
-	TRBD1	TRBJ1-1	TRBV5-1	TGCGCCAGCAGCTACATAGGGACAGCGAACACTGAAGCTTTCTTT	CASSYIGTANTEAFF
-	-	TRBJ2-5	TRBV7-9	TGTGCCAGCAGCTTATACAGTGGGGAGACCCAGTACTTC	CASSLYSGETQYF
once	-	TRBJ1-1	TRBV6-1	TGTGCCAGCAATCCGAACCCGAACACTGAAGCTTTCTTT	CASNPNPNTEAFF
-	TRBD2	TRBJ2-5	TRBV15	TGTGCCACCAGCAGTTGGACTAGCCGGGCCCAAGAGACCCAGTACTTC	CATSSWTSRAQETQYF
-	TRBD1	TRBJ2-7	TRBV6-1	TGTGCCAGCACCTATTCCGGGACAGGGTTCTACGAGCAGTACTTC	CASTYSGTGFYEQYF
-	-	TRBJ1-2	TRBV28	TGTGCCAGCAGTTTGGAAGGGGCTCGGGGCTACACCTTC	CASSLEGARGYTF
-	TRBD2	TRBJ2-5	TRBV7-2	TGTGCCAGCAGCTTAGTGGCGGGAGGCTCCGAGACCCAGTACTTC	CASSLVAGGSETQYF
-	-	TRBJ2-5	TRBV5-1	TGCGCCAGCAGCTTGCAGGGAGTGGAGGAGACCCAGTACTTC	CASSLQGVEETQYF
-	-	TRBJ1-5	TRBV6-5	TGTGCCAGCAGTTATGCAGCGGGGAGTCAGCCCCAGCATTTT	CASSYAAGSQPQHF
-	TRBD2	TRBJ2-3	TRBV5-1	TGCGCCAGCAGCTTGGGGACTAGCGGGATGGATACGCAGTATTTT	CASSLGTSGMDTQYF
few	-	TRBJ2-7	TRBV7-8	TGTGCCAGCAGCCTAAGTTACGAGCAGTACTTC	CASSLSYEQYF
-	-	TRBJ2-3	TRBV15	TGTGCCACCAGCATACAGGGTTTTCTGGCAGATACGCAGTATTTT	CATSIQGFLADTQYF
-	-	TRBJ2-7	TRBV7-2	TGTGCCAGCAGCTTAGGCCCCCTACTAGCTAACGAGCAGTACTTC	CASSLGPLLANEQYF
-	-	TRBJ1-1	TRBV6-5	TGTGCCAGCAGTACTGACACCCAAGCTTTCTTT	CASSTDTQAFF
-	-	TRBJ1-4	TRBV28	TGTGCCAGCAGTGTTGGACACTTTAATGAAAAACTGTTTTTT	CASSVGHFNEKLFF
-	TRBD2	TRBJ2-7	TRBV6-5	TGTGCCAGCAGGCCGGGGACTAGCGGGAAGTACGAGCAGTACTTC	CASRPGTSGKYEQYF
-	-	TRBJ1-3	TRBV10-3	TGTGCCATCAGAGCAGGTAGCTCTGGAAACACCATATATTTT	CAIRAGSSGNTIYF
once	-	TRBJ2-1	TRBV21-1	TGTGCCAGCACTGACAGGGCCCATGAGCAGTTCTTC	CASTDRAHEQFF
-	-	TRBJ1-5	TRBV4-3	TGCGCCAGCAGCCAAGCGGTGGGGGCTGCGCCCCAGCATTTT	CASSQAVGAAPQHF
-	TRBD1	TRBJ2-5	TRBV7-6	TGTGCCAGCAGCTTAGCCCCACCGGCCGGGACAGGGGTTGGAGAGACCCAGTACTTC	CASSLAPPAGTGVGETQYF
once	-	TRBJ2-1	TRBV28	TGTGCCAGCAGTTCGTTGGCCGAGCAGTTCTTC	CASSSLAEQFF
-	-	TRBJ1-2	TRBV7-9	TGTGCCAGCAGCCCAACCCCCGGACAGCAATTCTATGGCTACACCTTC	CASSPTPGQQFYGYTF
-	-	TRBJ1-2	TRBV7-2	TGTGCCAGCAGCCCCCAGGTCGGAGGAGGTTATGGCTACACCTTC	CASSPQVGGGYGYTF
once	-	TRBJ2-3	TRBV5-1	TGCGCCAGCAGCCTGGGACCGAGCACAGATACGCAGTATTTT	CASSLGPSTDTQYF
-	-	TRBJ1-4	TRBV18	TGTGCCAGCTCACTGACCCGGGGGGCGATGGAAAAACTGTTTTTT	CASSLTRGAMEKLFF
-	-	TRBJ2-3	TRBV10-3	TGTGCCATCAGCGGTGGGATAGATACGCAGTATTTT	CAISGGIDTQYF
-	-	TRBJ2-5	TRBV7-7	TGTGCTAGCGGCACTAGTCTTGAGACCCAGTACTTC	CASGTSLETQYF
-	-	TRBJ2-3	TRBV10-3	TGTGCCATCAGTGACCTGGGGTCCACAGATACGCAGTATTTT	CAISDLGSTDTQYF
once	TRBD2	TRBJ2-1	TRBV27	TGTGCCAGCAGCCGGGGGGGGACCGAGAGTACGTTCTTC	CASSRGGTESTFF
-	-	TRBJ1-1	TRBV7-2	TGTGCCAGCAGCCCAACCTCTTACACTGAAGCTTTCTTT	CASSPTSYTEAFF